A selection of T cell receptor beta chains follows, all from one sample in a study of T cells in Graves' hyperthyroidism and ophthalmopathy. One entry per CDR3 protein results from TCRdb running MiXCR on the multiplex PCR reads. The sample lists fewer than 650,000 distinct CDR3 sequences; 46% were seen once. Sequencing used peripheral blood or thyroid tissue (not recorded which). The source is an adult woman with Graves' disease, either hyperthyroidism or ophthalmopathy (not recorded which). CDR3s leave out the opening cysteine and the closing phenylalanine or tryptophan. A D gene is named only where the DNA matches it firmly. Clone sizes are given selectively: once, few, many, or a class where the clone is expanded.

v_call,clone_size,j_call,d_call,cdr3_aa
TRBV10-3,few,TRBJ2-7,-,AINGGPSYEQY
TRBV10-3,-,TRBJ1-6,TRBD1,AISAQGTSSYNSPLH
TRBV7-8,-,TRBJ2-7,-,ASSLAPGSHGYEQY
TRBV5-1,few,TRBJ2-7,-,ASSLGLAAEQY
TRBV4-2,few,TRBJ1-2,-,ASSQDYAELHGYT
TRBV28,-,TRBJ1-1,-,ASSSRRRTEAF
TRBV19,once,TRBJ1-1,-,ASARQARAF
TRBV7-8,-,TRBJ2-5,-,ASSLNAETQY
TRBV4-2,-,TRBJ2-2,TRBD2,ASSQRPGLAGGRNTGELF
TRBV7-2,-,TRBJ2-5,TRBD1,ASRPAQGETQY
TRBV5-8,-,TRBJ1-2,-,ASSPEGVARRSYT
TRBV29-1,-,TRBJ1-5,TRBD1,SVVVGAGGLDQPQH
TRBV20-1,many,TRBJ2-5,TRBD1,SAPGQVEETQY
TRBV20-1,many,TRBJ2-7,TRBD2,SARRVLAASYEQY
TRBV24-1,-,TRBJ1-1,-,ATSDRRNTEAF
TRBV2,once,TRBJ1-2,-,ASIGLAGGERGYT
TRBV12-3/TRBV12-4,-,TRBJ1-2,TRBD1,ASTLQGATRGYT
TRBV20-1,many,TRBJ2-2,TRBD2,SARVSLAGDGELF
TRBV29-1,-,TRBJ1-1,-,SVVKFRLNTEAF
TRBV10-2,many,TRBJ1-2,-,ASIGQKNYGYT
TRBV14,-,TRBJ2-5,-,ASSQFLAQETQY
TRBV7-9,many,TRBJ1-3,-,ASSRIGILGNTIY
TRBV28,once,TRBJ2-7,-,ASRRLSEGDEQY
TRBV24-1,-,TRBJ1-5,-,ATSDPNKETQH
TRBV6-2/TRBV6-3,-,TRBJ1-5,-,ASSPGHRGNQPQH
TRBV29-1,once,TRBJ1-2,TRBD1,SFGQGSHYGYT
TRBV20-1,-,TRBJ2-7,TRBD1,SASRSDRVSNEQY
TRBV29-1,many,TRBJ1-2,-,SVGGGDYGYT
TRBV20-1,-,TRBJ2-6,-,SASGVTGANVLT
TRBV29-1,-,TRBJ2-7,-,RATGEQY
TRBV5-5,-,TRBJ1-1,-,ASSLGTEENTEAF
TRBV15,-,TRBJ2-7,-,ATSEDSGLREQY
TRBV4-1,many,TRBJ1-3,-,ASSQDSISGNTIY
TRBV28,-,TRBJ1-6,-,ASSRRYNSPLH
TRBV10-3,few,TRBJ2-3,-,AIRATSTDTQY
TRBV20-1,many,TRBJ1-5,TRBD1,SAKGQGGDQPQH
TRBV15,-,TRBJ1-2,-,ATSREASSQMGLYGYT
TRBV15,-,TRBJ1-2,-,ATSSFRRGVDYGYT
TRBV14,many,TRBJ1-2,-,ASSHVLPNYGYT
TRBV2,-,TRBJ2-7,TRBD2,ASSETGTSGSYEQY
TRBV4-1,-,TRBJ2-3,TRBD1,ASSQGTGGLVDTQY
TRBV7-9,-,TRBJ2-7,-,ASSSRAITYEQY
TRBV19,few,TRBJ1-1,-,ASSSTEAF
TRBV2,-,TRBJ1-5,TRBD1,ASQGQVLGQPQH